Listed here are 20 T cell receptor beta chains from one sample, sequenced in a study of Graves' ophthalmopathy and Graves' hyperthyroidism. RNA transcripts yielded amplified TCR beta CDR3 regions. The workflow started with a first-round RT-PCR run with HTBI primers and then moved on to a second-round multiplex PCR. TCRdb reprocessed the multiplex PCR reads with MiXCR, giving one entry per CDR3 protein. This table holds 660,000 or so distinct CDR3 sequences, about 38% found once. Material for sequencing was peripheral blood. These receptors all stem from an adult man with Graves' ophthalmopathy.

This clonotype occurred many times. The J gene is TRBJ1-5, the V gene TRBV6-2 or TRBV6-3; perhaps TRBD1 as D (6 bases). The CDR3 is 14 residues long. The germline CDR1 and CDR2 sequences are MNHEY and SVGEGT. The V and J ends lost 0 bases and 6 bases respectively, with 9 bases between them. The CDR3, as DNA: TGTGCCAGCAGTTACTCTGGCAGGGGTCAGCCCCAGCATTTT. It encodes CASSYSGRGQPQHF.

DNA for the CDR3: TGTGCCAGCAGCCCAGGACAGGGGGCGATGGGCTACACCTTC. It yields the protein CASSPGQGAMGYTF. This chain uses TRBV9 with TRBJ1-2; 11 bases are shared with TRBD1. The CDR3 sequence is 14 residues long. The germline CDR1 and CDR2 sequences are SGDLS and YYNGEE. J gave up 8 bases and V 4 bases, and 7 bases lay outside the gene matches.

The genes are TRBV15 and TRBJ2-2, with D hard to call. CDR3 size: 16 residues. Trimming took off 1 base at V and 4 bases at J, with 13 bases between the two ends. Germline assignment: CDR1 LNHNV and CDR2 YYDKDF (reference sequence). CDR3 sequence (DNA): TGTGCCACCAGCAGAGTGCCACGGAGTTTCACCGGGGAGCTGTTTTTT. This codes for CATSRVPRSFTGELFF.

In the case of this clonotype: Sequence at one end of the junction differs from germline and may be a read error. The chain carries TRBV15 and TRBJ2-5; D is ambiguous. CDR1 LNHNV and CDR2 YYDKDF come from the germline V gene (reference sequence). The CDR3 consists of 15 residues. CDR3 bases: TGTGCCACCAGCAGCCAAGTGGGCCAGCAAGGGACCCAGTACTTC. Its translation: CATSSQVGQQGTQYF. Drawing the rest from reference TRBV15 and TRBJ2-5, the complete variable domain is DAMVIQNPRYQVTQFGKPVTLSCSQTLNHNVMYWYQQKSSQAPKLLFHYYDKDFNNEADTPDNFQSRRPNTSFCFLDIRSPGLGDTAMYLCATSSQVGQQGTQYFGPGTRLLVL.

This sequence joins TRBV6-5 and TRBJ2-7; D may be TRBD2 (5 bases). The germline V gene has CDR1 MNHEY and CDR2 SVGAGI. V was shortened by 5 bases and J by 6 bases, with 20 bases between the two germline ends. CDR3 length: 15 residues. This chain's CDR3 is CASSEEFRGGAEQYF. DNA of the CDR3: TGTGCCAGCAGTGAAGAGTTCCGGGGTGGTGCCGAGCAGTACTTC.

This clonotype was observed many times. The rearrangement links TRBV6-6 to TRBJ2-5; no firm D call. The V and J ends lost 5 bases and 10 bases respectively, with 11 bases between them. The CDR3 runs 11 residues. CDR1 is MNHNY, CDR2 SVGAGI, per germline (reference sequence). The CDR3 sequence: CASSQRSGQYF. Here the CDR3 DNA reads TGTGCCAGCAGTCAGAGGTCGGGCCAGTACTTC.

The CDR3: CASTYGGRGPYEQYF. Written as DNA, the CDR3 is TGTGCCAGCACCTACGGCGGCAGGGGCCCTTACGAGCAGTACTTC. The rearrangement links TRBV10-3 to TRBJ2-7; D is possibly TRBD1 (6 bases). The CDR3 sequence is 15 residues long. Germline assignment: CDR1 ENHRY and CDR2 SYGVKD. Deletions cut 10 bases from V and 4 bases from J, with 23 bases between.

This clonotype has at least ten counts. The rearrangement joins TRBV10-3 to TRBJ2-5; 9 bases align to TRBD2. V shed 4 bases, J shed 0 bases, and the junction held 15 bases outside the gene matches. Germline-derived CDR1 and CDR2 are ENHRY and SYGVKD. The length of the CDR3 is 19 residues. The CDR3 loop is CAISGNRRSTSGDQETQYF. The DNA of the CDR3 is TGTGCCATCAGTGGCAACCGGAGGTCGACTAGCGGAGACCAAGAGACCCAGTACTTC.

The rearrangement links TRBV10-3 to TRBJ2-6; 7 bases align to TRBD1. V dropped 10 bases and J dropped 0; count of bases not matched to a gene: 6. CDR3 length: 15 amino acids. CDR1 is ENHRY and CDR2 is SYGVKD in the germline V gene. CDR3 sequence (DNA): TGTGCCAGCAACCGACAGGGCTCTGGGGCCAACGTCCTGACTTTC. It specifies CASNRQGSGANVLTF.

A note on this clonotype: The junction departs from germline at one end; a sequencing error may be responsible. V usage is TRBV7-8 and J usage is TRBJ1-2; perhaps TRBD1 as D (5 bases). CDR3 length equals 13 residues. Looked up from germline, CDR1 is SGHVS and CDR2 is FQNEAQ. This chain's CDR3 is CVSSLDSTYGYTF. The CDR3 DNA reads TGTGTCAGCAGCTTAGACAGCACTTATGGCTACACCTTC.

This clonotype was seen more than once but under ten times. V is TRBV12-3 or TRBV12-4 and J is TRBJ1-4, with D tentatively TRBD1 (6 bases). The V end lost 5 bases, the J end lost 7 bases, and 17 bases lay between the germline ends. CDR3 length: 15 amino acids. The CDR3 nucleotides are TGTGCCAGCAGTGACATAACCAACAGGGCTGAAAAACTGTTTTTT. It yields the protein CASSDITNRAEKLFF.

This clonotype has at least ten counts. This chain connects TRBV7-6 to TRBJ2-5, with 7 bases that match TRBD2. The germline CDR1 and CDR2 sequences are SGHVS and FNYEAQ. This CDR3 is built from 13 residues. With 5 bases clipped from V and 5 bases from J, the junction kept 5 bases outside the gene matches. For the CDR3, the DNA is TGTGCCAGCAGCCGGACTAGGCAGGAGACCCAGTACTTC. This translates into CASSRTRQETQYF.

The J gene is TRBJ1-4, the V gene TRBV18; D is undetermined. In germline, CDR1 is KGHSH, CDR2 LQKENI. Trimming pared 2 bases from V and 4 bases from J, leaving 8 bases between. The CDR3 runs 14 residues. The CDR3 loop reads CASSPLGGNEKLFF. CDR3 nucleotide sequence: TGTGCCAGCTCACCATTGGGTGGTAATGAAAAACTGTTTTTT.

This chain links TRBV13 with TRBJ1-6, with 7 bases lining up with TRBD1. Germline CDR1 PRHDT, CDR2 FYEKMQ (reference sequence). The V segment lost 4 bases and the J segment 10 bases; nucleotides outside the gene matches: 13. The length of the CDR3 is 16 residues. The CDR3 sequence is CASSSETGSPGSPLHF. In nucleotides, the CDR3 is TGTGCCAGCAGCTCCGAGACAGGGTCACCCGGCTCACCCCTCCACTTT.

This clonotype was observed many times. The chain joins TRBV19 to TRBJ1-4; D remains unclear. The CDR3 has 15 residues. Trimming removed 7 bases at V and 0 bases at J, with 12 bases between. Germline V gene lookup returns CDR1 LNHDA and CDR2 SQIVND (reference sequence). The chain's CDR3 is CASTQNTATNEKLFF. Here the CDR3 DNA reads TGTGCCAGTACCCAGAACACTGCAACTAATGAAAAACTGTTTTTT.

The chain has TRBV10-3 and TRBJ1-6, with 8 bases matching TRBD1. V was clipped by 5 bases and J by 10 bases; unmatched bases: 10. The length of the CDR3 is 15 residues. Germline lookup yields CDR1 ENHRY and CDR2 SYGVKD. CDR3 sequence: CAISSLGQGTSPLHF. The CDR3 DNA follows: TGTGCCATCAGTAGTCTCGGACAGGGAACATCACCCCTCCACTTT.

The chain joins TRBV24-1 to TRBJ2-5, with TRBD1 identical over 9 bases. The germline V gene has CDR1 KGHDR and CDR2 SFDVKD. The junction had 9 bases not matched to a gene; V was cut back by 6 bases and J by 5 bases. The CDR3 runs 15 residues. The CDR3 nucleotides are TGTGCCACCAGTTACTCGTGGACAGGGGTGGAGACCCAGTACTTC. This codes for CATSYSWTGVETQYF.

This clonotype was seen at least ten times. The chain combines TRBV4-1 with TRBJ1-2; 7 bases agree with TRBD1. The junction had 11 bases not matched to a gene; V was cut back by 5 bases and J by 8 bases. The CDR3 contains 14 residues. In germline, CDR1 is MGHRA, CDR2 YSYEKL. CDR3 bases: TGCGCCAGCAGCACCGACGACAGGGTGGAGGGCTACACCTTC. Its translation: CASSTDDRVEGYTF.

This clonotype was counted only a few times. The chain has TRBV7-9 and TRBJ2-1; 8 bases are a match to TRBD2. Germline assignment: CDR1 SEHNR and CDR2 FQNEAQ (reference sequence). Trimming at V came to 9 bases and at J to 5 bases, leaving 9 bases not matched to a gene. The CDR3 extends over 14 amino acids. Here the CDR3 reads CASGSGSINNEQFF. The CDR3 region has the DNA TGTGCCAGTGGGAGCGGGAGTATCAACAATGAGCAGTTCTTC.

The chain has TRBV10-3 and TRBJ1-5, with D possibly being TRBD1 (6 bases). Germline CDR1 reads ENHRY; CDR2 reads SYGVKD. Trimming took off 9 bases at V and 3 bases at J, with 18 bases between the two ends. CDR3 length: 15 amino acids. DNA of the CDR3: TGTGCCATAAGACTAGCGGGGGGCGACAATCAGCCCCAGCATTTT. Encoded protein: CAIRLAGGDNQPQHF.